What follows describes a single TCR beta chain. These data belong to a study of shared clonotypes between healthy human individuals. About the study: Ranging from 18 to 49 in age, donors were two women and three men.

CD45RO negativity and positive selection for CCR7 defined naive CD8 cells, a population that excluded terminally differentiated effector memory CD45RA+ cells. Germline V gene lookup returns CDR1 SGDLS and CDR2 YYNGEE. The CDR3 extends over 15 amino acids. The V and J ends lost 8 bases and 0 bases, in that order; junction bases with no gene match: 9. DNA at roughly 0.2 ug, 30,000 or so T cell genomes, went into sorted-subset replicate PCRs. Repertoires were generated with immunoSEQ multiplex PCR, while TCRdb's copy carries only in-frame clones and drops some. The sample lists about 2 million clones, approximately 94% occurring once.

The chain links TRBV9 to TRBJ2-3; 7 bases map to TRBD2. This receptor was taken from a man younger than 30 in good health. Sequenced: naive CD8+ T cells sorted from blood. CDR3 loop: CASTAAGYSTDTQYF. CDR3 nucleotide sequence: TGTGCCAGTACGGCAGCGGGGTATAGCACAGATACGCAGTATTTT.